This TCR beta chain was documented in a study of cytomegalovirus exposure and HLA in healthy donors. The primer mix had 60 Vbeta and 13 Jbeta primers. TCRdb's table, derived via immunoSEQ multiplex PCR, lists solely in-frame clones and lacks some. Of over 90,000 clones in the sample, around 60% were seen once. Of note for this clone: Its matching antigen is unknown.

Study results and caveats: Most observed TCR sequences were rare, whereas some public TCRs were detected in many donors. An observed cluster of highly shared sequence variants was recorded as a likely sequencing artifact.

Germline V gene lookup returns CDR1 SGHVS and CDR2 FQNEAQ. The trim removed 4 bases at V and 5 bases at J, leaving 8 bases unmatched. CDR3 length equals 15 residues. The TCR sequence derives from a woman between 45 and 60 years old in good health and CMV-seronegative. The chain joins TRBV7-8 to TRBJ2-7; 10 bases map to TRBD2. Sequencing input: PBMCs. For the CDR3, the DNA is TGTGCCAGCAGCTCTTCTAGCGGGAGTGGCAACGAGCAGTACTTC. Its protein is CASSSSSGSGNEQYF. The complete variable domain, with remaining parts taken from reference TRBV7-8 and TRBJ2-7, reads GAGVSQSPRYKVAKRGQDVALRCDPISGHVSLFWYQQALGQGPEFLTYFQNEAQLDKSGLPSDRFFAERPEGSVSTLKIQRTQQEDSAVYLCASSSSSGSGNEQYFGPGTRLTVT.